One and the same sample provided the 10 T cell receptor beta chains below, sequenced in a study of blood T cell repertoires in COVID-19. Here immunoSEQ multiplex PCR was the method, and the copy in TCRdb shows in-frame clones only, minus some. The repertoire has about 100,000 clones, about 80% of them found once; the top ten carry around an eighth. The sequencing sample was made of peripheral blood. Every receptor here comes from a woman in her 70s with acute or convalescent COVID-19.

The V call is TRBV6-1, the J call TRBJ2-2; 7 nucleotides align to TRBD1. Germline V gene sequence: CDR1 MNHNS, CDR2 SASEGT. The CDR3 loop spans 13 amino acids. V dropped 7 bases and J dropped 6; count of bases not matched to a gene: 5. The CDR3 reads CASTFDRAGELFF. Here the CDR3 DNA reads TGTGCCAGCACCTTCGACAGGGCCGGGGAGCTGTTTTTT.

This chain uses TRBV11-3 with TRBJ2-2; tentative D call: TRBD2 (5 bases). This CDR3 has 15 amino acids. Trimming stripped 5 bases from V and 0 bases from J, with 10 bases between. Germline CDR1 is SGHNT and CDR2 is YENEEA. The CDR3 coding sequence is TGTGCCAGCAGCCTCCGGACTGCGAACACCGGGGAGCTGTTTTTT. Translated, it gives CASSLRTANTGELFF.

The chain joins TRBV7-3 to TRBJ1-2, with 9 nucleotides matching TRBD1. After removal of 0 bases from V and 2 bases from J, the junction contained 4 bases not matched to a gene. Germline V gene sequence: CDR1 SGHTA, CDR2 FQGTGA. The CDR3 is 16 amino acids. The CDR3 here is CASSLTRDRVNYGYTF. CDR3 in DNA: TGTGCCAGCAGCTTAACAAGGGACAGGGTCAACTATGGCTACACCTTC.

The chain couples TRBV19 to TRBJ1-5; maybe TRBD1 (6 bases). V lost 7 bases to trimming and J lost 3 bases, with 13 bases between them. The CDR3 totals 14 residues. The germline gives CDR1 LNHDA, CDR2 SQIVND (reference sequence). CDR3 sequence reads: CASNFYRDNQPQHF. In DNA, the CDR3 is TGTGCCAGTAACTTTTACAGGGACAATCAGCCCCAGCATTTT.

The chain carries TRBV2 and TRBJ2-2; 8 bases line up with TRBD2. The CDR3 covers 13 residues. The V gene end was trimmed by 7 bases and the J gene end by 7 bases; junction bases not matched to a gene: 5. CDR1 is SNHLY and CDR2 is FYNNEI in the germline V gene. The CDR3 protein is CASTGLAGGELFF. CDR3 in DNA: TGTGCCAGCACGGGGCTAGCGGGCGGGGAGCTGTTTTTT.

The rearrangement links TRBV6-1 to TRBJ2-5; 11 positions match TRBD2. Losses at the gene ends were 3 bases for V and 5 bases for J; bases not matched to a gene: 5. The CDR3 is made up of 15 amino acids. Germline V lookup: CDR1 MNHNS, CDR2 SASEGT. The CDR3 region is CASSDLAGGPETQYF. As DNA, the CDR3 is TGTGCCAGCAGTGATTTAGCGGGGGGGCCCGAGACCCAGTACTTC.

This chain uses TRBV28 with TRBJ1-2; 12 nucleotides match TRBD1. Trimming took 6 bases from V and 4 from J; bases not matched to a gene: 3. Germline V gene data show CDR1 as MDHEN and CDR2 as SYDVKM. This CDR3 region has 14 residues. This chain's CDR3 is CASRGQGAVYGYTF. CDR3 bases: TGTGCCAGCAGGGGACAGGGGGCCGTCTATGGCTACACCTTC.

The chain is built from TRBV6-5 and TRBJ1-1; a possible D gene is TRBD1 (5 bases). Trimming removed 0 bases from V and 2 bases from J, with 10 bases in between. CDR1 MNHEY and CDR2 SVGAGI come from the germline V gene. This CDR3 comprises 15 residues. In DNA, the CDR3 is TGTGCCAGCAGTTACTCCGGCAGGGCTAACACTGAAGCTTTCTTT. Protein sequence: CASSYSGRANTEAFF.

The V and J genes are TRBV9 and TRBJ2-2; 8 bases match TRBD2. The germline V gene encodes CDR1 SGDLS and CDR2 YYNGEE. The CDR3 is 16 amino acids. The trim removed 0 bases at V and 5 bases at J, leaving 6 bases unmatched. The CDR3, as DNA: TGTGCCAGCAGCGTAGCAGGAATAGCGGGAACCGGGGAGCTGTTTTTT. As protein: CASSVAGIAGTGELFF.

The V call is TRBV27, the J call TRBJ1-4, with D possibly being TRBD1 (5 bases). Trimming cost V 8 bases and J 3 bases, with 16 bases left between them. The CDR3 contains 15 residues. Germline CDR1 MNHEY, CDR2 SMNVEV (reference sequence). The CDR3 here is CASGSLTAPNEKLFF. The CDR3 DNA follows: TGTGCCAGCGGCTCCTTGACAGCTCCTAATGAAAAACTGTTTTTT.